The next 27 T cell receptor beta chains were all read from a single sample in a study of blood T cells in healthy people across ages (dated by TCRdb to about 2015). Receptors were amplified or captured by 5' RACE. Sequencing was carried out with an Illumina HiSeq 2500. A second PCR of roughly 7 to 11 cycles was performed with a sample-barcoded 5' primer and a J-beta primer mix. The public reads were reprocessed in TCRdb via fastp at Q25 and MiXCR, keeping in-frame beta chains. Rows with one shared CDR3 protein collapse into an entry with the most common genes and DNA. The sample table shows more than 1.4 million distinct CDR3 sequences, and approximately 42% are seen once. Of the sample, under 8% falls within the top ten clones. Sequencing was performed on blood. The source of these receptors is a woman in her late teens or twenties in good health.

This clonotype was recorded at least ten times. V usage is TRBV29-1 and J usage is TRBJ1-2; a weak D match, TRBD1 (6 bases). Deletions cut 1 base from V and 7 bases from J, with 10 bases between. The germline CDR1 and CDR2 sequences are SQVTM and ANQGSEA. The CDR3 totals 12 residues. In DNA, the CDR3 is TGCAGCGTTGAAGTACTACAGGGTGGCTACACCTTC. Translated: CSVEVLQGGYTF.

This rearrangement joins TRBV5-6 to TRBJ2-5; TRBD2 agrees at 8 bases. The CDR3 length is 14 residues. Germline V gene sequence: CDR1 SGHDT, CDR2 YYEEEE. V trimming: 2 bases; J trimming: 11 bases; junction bases outside the gene matches: 11. The CDR3 loop is CASSFGAGAGEQYF. For the CDR3, the DNA is TGTGCCAGCAGCTTCGGAGCGGGGGCTGGGGAGCAGTACTTC.

The count of this clonotype is one. The genes are TRBV6-5 and TRBJ1-1; TRBD1 might be the D (5 bases). This CDR3 is built from 14 residues. Trimming removed 6 bases at V and 0 bases at J, with 11 bases between. Per the germline V gene, CDR1 is MNHEY and CDR2 is SVGAGI. This CDR3 is CASSKRGMNTEAFF. The CDR3 DNA reads TGTGCCAGCAGCAAAAGGGGCATGAACACTGAAGCTTTCTTT.

This clonotype was observed a single time. Mismatch with germline at one junction end may stem from a read error. The chain has TRBV27 and TRBJ1-1; 9 nucleotides agree with TRBD1. The CDR3 has 16 residues. CDR1 is MNHEY and CDR2 is SMNVEV in the germline V gene (reference sequence). CDR3 in amino acids: CASSSPTGGYDTEAFF. The CDR3 DNA reads as TGTGCCAGCAGTTCCCCGACAGGGGGATATGACACTGAAGCCTTCTTT.

This chain uses TRBV10-3 with TRBJ1-4; D unresolved. Trimming pared 10 bases from V and 0 bases from J, leaving 9 bases between. The CDR3 has 13 residues. CDR1 is ENHRY and CDR2 is SYGVKD in the germline V gene. DNA of the CDR3: TGTGCCACCGCGATTGCAACTAATGAAAAACTGTTTTTT. The encoded protein is CATAIATNEKLFF.

J is TRBJ2-6 and V is TRBV28; D might be TRBD2 (6 bases). Trimming took 6 bases from V and 0 from J, leaving 18 bases between them. Germline V gives CDR1 MDHEN, CDR2 SYDVKM. The CDR3 spans 18 residues. The CDR3 nucleotides are TGTGCCAGCAGCCCCCTATCGGGGGTAAACTCTGGGGCCAACGTCCTGACTTTC. Its protein is CASSPLSGVNSGANVLTF.

This clonotype was seen only a few times. CDR3 sequence (DNA): TGCGCCAGCAGCTACTTGCCTGGGGGTGAGCAGTACTTC. Amino acid sequence: CASSYLPGGEQYF. The chain employs TRBV5-1 and TRBJ2-4; D could derive from TRBD1 or TRBD2 (5 bases each). Trimming cost V 3 bases and J 13 bases, with 17 bases left between them. The CDR3 spans 13 residues. The V gene's germline CDR1 is SGHRS and CDR2 YFSETQ.

The chain couples TRBV4-1 to TRBJ1-2; 7 bases agree with TRBD1. The CDR3 is made up of 17 amino acids. V lost 1 base and J lost 8; bases outside the gene matches: 16. Per the germline V gene, CDR1 is MGHRA and CDR2 is YSYEKL. The CDR3 nucleotides are TGCGCCAGCAGCCAAGTACCAGATGGGACAGCCGTACGGGGCTACACCTTC. Its translation: CASSQVPDGTAVRGYTF.

The chain has TRBV20-1 and TRBJ2-7; D may be TRBD2 (6 bases). The CDR3 runs 15 residues. Germline CDR1 reads DFQATT; CDR2 reads SNEGSKA (reference sequence). V was pared by 0 bases and J by 0 bases, with 12 bases between. CDR3 nucleotides: TGCAGTGCTAGAGATCAAGGAGGGAGCTCCTACGAGCAGTACTTC. Amino acid sequence: CSARDQGGSSYEQYF.

The V gene is TRBV29-1, the J gene TRBJ1-4; D is uncertain. There are 12 residues in the CDR3. Trimming took 4 bases from V and 7 from J, leaving 10 bases between them. Germline CDR1 and CDR2: SQVTM and ANQGSEA. DNA of the CDR3: TGCAGCGTTGTGGTCAATTGTGAAAAACTGTTTTTT. Translating gives CSVVVNCEKLFF.

This chain connects TRBV20-1 to TRBJ2-5; 11 positions match TRBD2. This CDR3 has 16 residues. CDR1 DFQATT and CDR2 SNEGSKA come from the germline V gene (reference sequence). Germline trimming cut 0 bases from V and 0 bases from J; bases unmatched to any gene: 3. For the CDR3, the DNA is TGCAGTGCTAGAGATGCTAGCGGGGGGAACCAAGAGACCCAGTACTTC. Encoded protein: CSARDASGGNQETQYF.

This clonotype turned up a few times. V and J are TRBV4-2 and TRBJ2-5; TRBD2 aligns across 9 bases. This CDR3 is built from 17 residues. Germline V gene data show CDR1 as LGHNA and CDR2 as YNFKEQ. Trimming removed 0 bases from V and 4 bases from J; junction bases left unmatched: 9. CDR3 sequence (DNA): TGTGCCAGCAGCCAAGATAAGGGTAGTAGCGGGAGAGAGACCCAGTACTTC. Translating gives CASSQDKGSSGRETQYF.

The chain links TRBV5-1 to TRBJ1-1, with TRBD1 matching 7 bases. The CDR3 length is 14 residues. Losses at the gene ends were 4 bases for V and 1 base for J; bases not matched to a gene: 4. Looked up from germline, CDR1 is SGHRS and CDR2 is YFSETQ. CDR3: CASSGGQANTEAFF. The CDR3 nucleotides read TGCGCCAGCAGCGGAGGACAGGCGAACACTGAAGCTTTCTTT.

With regard to this clonotype: A read error may be the cause here, since a much bigger clone is one base away. This chain links TRBV7-2 with TRBJ2-7, with D uncertain. CDR1 SGHTA and CDR2 FQGNSA come from the germline V gene. The CDR3 contains 13 residues. The ends were cut back, 5 bases at V and 5 bases at J, with 13 bases in the middle. The CDR3 DNA is TGTGCCAGCAGCCCAAGGGTTACCGACGAGCAGTACTTC. It yields the protein CASSPRVTDEQYF. Looking up the rest from reference TRBV7-2 and TRBJ2-7 gives the full variable domain: GAGVSQSPSNKVTEKGKDVELRCDPISGHTALYWYRQSLGQGLEFLIYFQGNSAPDKSGLPSDRFSAERTGGSVSTLTIQRTQQEDSAVYLCASSPRVTDEQYFGPGTRLTVT.

The gene calls are TRBV29-1 and TRBJ1-5; 9 positions agree with TRBD1. The CDR3 is made up of 15 amino acids. Trimming took 4 bases from V and 2 from J; bases not matched to a gene: 6. The germline gives CDR1 SQVTM, CDR2 ANQGSEA. The CDR3 DNA reads TGCAGCGTTGGAGATACAGGGGGCGGCAATCAGCCCCAGCATTTT. It specifies CSVGDTGGGNQPQHF. The full variable domain, in which reference TRBV29-1 and TRBJ1-5 provide the parts outside the CDR3, is SAVISQKPSRDICQRGTSLTIQCQVDSQVTMMFWYRQQPGQSLTLIATANQGSEATYESGFVIDKFPISRPNLTFSTLTVSNMSPEDSSIYLCSVGDTGGGNQPQHFGDGTRLSIL.

This clonotype was seen only once. One end of the junction does not line up with germline, which may come from a read error. This chain's CDR3 is CASSSRTSGRENKEQFF. CDR3 DNA: TGCGCCAGCAGCTCACGGACTAGTGGGAGGGAAAACAAGGAGCAGTTCTTC. The chain couples TRBV5-1 to TRBJ2-1, with TRBD2 identical over 7 bases. This CDR3 comprises 17 residues. CDR1 is SGHRS and CDR2 is YFSETQ in the germline V gene.

V usage is TRBV24-1 and J usage is TRBJ2-5; D gene ambiguous. The CDR3 runs to 15 residues. Germline values: CDR1 KGHDR, CDR2 SFDVKD. V lost 4 bases and J 1 base, leaving 12 bases between the germline ends. CDR3 sequence reads: CATSEGSGLQETQYF. CDR3 DNA sequence: TGTGCCACCAGTGAAGGGTCTGGCCTCCAAGAGACCCAGTACTTC.

The chain employs TRBV7-3 and TRBJ2-4; TRBD1 agrees at 7 bases. Germline V lookup: CDR1 SGHTA, CDR2 FQGTGA. Unmatched junction bases numbered 4, after V lost 1 base and J lost 1 base. The CDR3 is 16 residues long. The CDR3 loop is CASSLSTGEAKNIQYF. CDR3 DNA: TGTGCCAGCAGCTTAAGTACAGGGGAGGCCAAAAACATTCAGTACTTC.

This clonotype was detected a few times. The J gene is TRBJ2-3, the V gene TRBV5-1, with D possibly being TRBD2 (5 bases). The CDR3 has 15 amino acids. CDR1 and CDR2 from the germline V gene are SGHRS and YFSETQ. The V end lost 4 bases, the J end lost 3 bases, and 15 bases lay between the germline ends. The CDR3 DNA follows: TGCGCCAGCAGCCCCACACTAGGCCAGACAGATACGCAGTATTTT. It translates to CASSPTLGQTDTQYF.

The rearrangement uses TRBV30 and TRBJ2-3; D gene ambiguous. The CDR3 has 13 amino acids. V lost 1 base, J lost 1 base, and 6 bases lay in between. Germline V lookup: CDR1 GTSNPN, CDR2 SVGIG (reference sequence). CDR3 region: CAWSARGTDTQYF. The CDR3 DNA sequence: TGTGCCTGGAGTGCAAGGGGCACAGATACGCAGTATTTT.

V is TRBV29-1 and J is TRBJ2-3; 9 nucleotides agree with TRBD1. Germline V CDR1 and CDR2: SQVTM, ANQGSEA. V was clipped by 4 bases and J by 3 bases; unmatched bases: 5. CDR3 size: 14 residues. Here the CDR3 reads CSVVSGQGTDTQYF. In DNA form, the CDR3 reads TGCAGCGTTGTAAGTGGACAGGGGACAGATACGCAGTATTTT.

The rearrangement links TRBV24-1 to TRBJ2-7; D is perhaps TRBD2 (6 bases). Between the trimmed V and J ends, which lost 9 bases and 0 bases, there was a span of 14 bases. This CDR3 spans 14 amino acids. Germline-derived CDR1 and CDR2 are KGHDR and SFDVKD. DNA for the CDR3: TGTGCCACCGGGGACTCTAGGAGCTCCTACGAGCAGTACTTC. The encoded protein is CATGDSRSSYEQYF.

The table lists this clonotype with a few counts. The V call is TRBV29-1, the J call TRBJ2-5, with 10 bases fitting TRBD1. Trimming cost V 5 bases and J 7 bases; bases outside gene matches: 19. There are 17 residues in the CDR3. The germline gives CDR1 SQVTM, CDR2 ANQGSEA. As DNA, the CDR3 is TGCAGCGTTACGGACCCGGGACAGGGGATAACGCCGGCGACCCAGTACTTC. Its protein product is CSVTDPGQGITPATQYF. Variable domain in full (rest from reference TRBV29-1 and TRBJ2-5): SAVISQKPSRDICQRGTSLTIQCQVDSQVTMMFWYRQQPGQSLTLIATANQGSEATYESGFVIDKFPISRPNLTFSTLTVSNMSPEDSSIYLCSVTDPGQGITPATQYFGPGTRLLVL.

Ten or more counts support this clonotype. This chain connects TRBV12-3 or TRBV12-4 to TRBJ1-2; 7 bases line up with TRBD1. The J segment lost 4 bases and the V segment lost 6 bases, leaving 5 bases of the junction unmatched. The CDR3 consists of 13 residues. The CDR3 sequence: CASSPQGTYGYTF. CDR3 sequence (DNA): TGTGCCAGCAGCCCACAGGGGACCTATGGCTACACCTTC.

This chain links TRBV12-3 or TRBV12-4 with TRBJ1-2, with a weak D call TRBD1 (6 bases). V was pared by 2 bases and J by 8 bases, with 18 bases between. This CDR3 region has 15 residues. CDR3 coding DNA: TGTGCCAGCAGTTTAACAACTACGAGGGGGATAGGCTACACCTTC. As protein: CASSLTTTRGIGYTF.

The chain links TRBV24-1 to TRBJ2-4, with D possibly TRBD1 on 5 matching bases. The end of the DNA aligns better with TRBJ2-7, so the J call may be wrong. The CDR3 covers 13 residues. Per the germline V gene, CDR1 is KGHDR and CDR2 is SFDVKD. In DNA, the CDR3 is TGTGCCACCAGTGATATTACAGGTTACGAGCAGTACTTC. Translating gives CATSDITGYEQYF.

This clonotype has just a few counts. The rearrangement joins TRBV5-1 to TRBJ2-1, with D tentatively TRBD1 (6 bases). The CDR3 is 15 residues long. Trimming left V 4 bases short and J 0 bases short, with 11 bases between. Germline values: CDR1 SGHRS, CDR2 YFSETQ. The CDR3 loop reads CASSPRQVSYNEQFF. In nucleotides, the CDR3 is TGCGCCAGCAGCCCTCGACAGGTCTCCTACAATGAGCAGTTCTTC.